This entry features one T cell receptor beta chain sequence. As yet, its antigen is unknown. Time point in this sample: week 5, during vaccination. In the vaccine, a single dose held 300 ug of the mutant IDH1 20-mer peptide, along with topical imiquimod. Trimming left V 6 bases short and J 0 bases short, with 17 bases between. The CDR3 is made up of 16 amino acids. Germline V lookup: CDR1 MNHEY, CDR2 SMNVEV (reference sequence). These data come from a study of a mutant IDH1 vaccine in newly diagnosed glioma. Study at large: Once 4-6 weeks had passed after radiotherapy alone, vaccination started, or it started with temozolomide cycles. Points from the study as a whole: Immune responses induced by vaccination arose in roughly 95% of the patients.

Data came from immunoSEQ multiplex PCR; TCRdb stores just in-frame clones and leaves some out. The table includes about 38,000 clones, about 84% detected once. Sequenced here: PBMCs, sampled from a glioma patient whose treatment included an IDH1 peptide vaccine. The TCR was taken from a man aged 40-55 years with glioma. This rearrangement joins TRBV27 to TRBJ1-1; D not resolved. The CDR3 nucleotides read TGTGCCAGCAGCAACAAACAGTTCTCCCTGAACACTGAAGCTTTCTTT. Translating gives CASSNKQFSLNTEAFF.